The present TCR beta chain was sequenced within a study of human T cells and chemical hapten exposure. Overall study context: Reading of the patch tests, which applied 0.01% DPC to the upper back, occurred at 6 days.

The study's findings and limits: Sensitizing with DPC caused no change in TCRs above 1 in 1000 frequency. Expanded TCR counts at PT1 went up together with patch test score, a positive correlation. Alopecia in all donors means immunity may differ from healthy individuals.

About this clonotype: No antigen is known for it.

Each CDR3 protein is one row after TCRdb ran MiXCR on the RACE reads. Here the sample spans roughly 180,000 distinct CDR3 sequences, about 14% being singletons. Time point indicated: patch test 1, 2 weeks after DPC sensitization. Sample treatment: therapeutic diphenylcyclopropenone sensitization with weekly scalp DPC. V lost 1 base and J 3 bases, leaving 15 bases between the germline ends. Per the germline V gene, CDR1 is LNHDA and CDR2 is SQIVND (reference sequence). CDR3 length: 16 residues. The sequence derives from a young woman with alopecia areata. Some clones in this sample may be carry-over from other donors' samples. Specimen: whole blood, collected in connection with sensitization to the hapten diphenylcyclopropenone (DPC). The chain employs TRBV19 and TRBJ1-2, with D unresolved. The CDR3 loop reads CASSIGPRVLDYGYTF. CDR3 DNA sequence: TGTGCCAGTAGTATAGGCCCGAGGGTACTGGACTATGGCTACACCTTC.